The 25 T cell receptor beta chains given below trace back to one sample, sequenced in a study of human T cells and chemical hapten exposure. The time point was: pre-sensitization, week 0. Treatment of the sample: therapeutic diphenylcyclopropenone sensitization with weekly scalp DPC. TCRdb re-analysed the RACE reads in MiXCR, keeping a single row per CDR3 protein. The data hold tens of thousands of distinct CDR3 sequences, with 10% to 13% observed a single time. The source was whole blood, collected in connection with sensitization to the hapten diphenylcyclopropenone (DPC). These receptors were taken from a man aged 25-45 years with alopecia areata. Some clones in this sample may be carry-over from other donors' samples.

This clonotype was detected many times. V gene TRBV7-8 combines with J gene TRBJ2-2; no definite D call. Trimming took off 1 base at V and 0 bases at J, with 3 bases between the two ends. Germline V CDR1 and CDR2: SGHVS, FQNEAQ. The CDR3 length is 14 residues. The CDR3 DNA follows: TGTGCCAGCAGCTTAGATGCGAACACCGGGGAGCTGTTTTTT. Amino acids: CASSLDANTGELFF.

In its sample, this clonotype was seen a few times. V and J are TRBV18 and TRBJ2-7; D possibly corresponds to TRBD1 (6 bases). Germline V lookup: CDR1 KGHSH, CDR2 LQKENI. This CDR3 comprises 14 residues. The germline V and J ends were trimmed by 4 bases and 2 bases, with 12 bases remaining between them. The CDR3 here is CASSQLQGTYEQYV. The CDR3, as DNA: TGTGCCAGCTCACAACTACAGGGTACCTACGAGCAGTACGTC.

The chain couples TRBV20-1 to TRBJ2-1, with D perhaps matching TRBD1 (5 bases). Trimming shortened V by 6 bases and J by 9 bases, and 12 bases separated the two germline ends. The germline V gene has CDR1 DFQATT and CDR2 SNEGSKA (reference sequence). This CDR3 region has 11 residues. CDR3 region: CSAAGLGEQFF. The CDR3 coding sequence is TGCAGTGCGGCAGGGTTGGGTGAGCAGTTCTTC.

This clonotype turned up a few times. The chain joins TRBV6-6 to TRBJ1-5, with D tentatively TRBD1 (6 bases). Trimming took 0 bases from V and 1 from J, leaving 19 bases between them. Germline lookup yields CDR1 MNHNY and CDR2 SVGAGI (reference sequence). The CDR3 loop spans 19 amino acids. The CDR3 loop is CASSYSIGSGVSSNQPQHF. CDR3 DNA sequence: TGTGCCAGCAGTTACTCGATCGGTTCAGGGGTTAGCAGCAATCAGCCCCAGCATTTT.

This clonotype was seen many times. V is TRBV2 and J is TRBJ2-3, with 10 bases identical to TRBD2. In germline, CDR1 is SNHLY, CDR2 FYNNEI. The CDR3 has 15 amino acids. V lost 6 bases and J lost 4; bases outside the gene matches: 7. CDR3 in amino acids: CASSILAGDPDTQYF. CDR3 nucleotide sequence: TGTGCCAGCAGCATTCTAGCGGGGGACCCAGATACGCAGTATTTT.

In this sample, this clonotype turned up many times. The chain carries TRBV12-3 or TRBV12-4 and TRBJ1-1; TRBD1 matches 7 bases. The CDR3 totals 15 residues. Losses at the gene ends were 6 bases for V and 0 bases for J; bases not matched to a gene: 7. The CDR3 DNA sequence: TGTGCCAGCAGACTTCGACAGGGATTGAACACTGAAGCTTTCTTT. Translating it yields CASRLRQGLNTEAFF.

This clonotype was seen a handful of times. The chain employs TRBV19 and TRBJ1-5; D might be TRBD1 (6 bases). The CDR3 runs 14 residues. With 5 bases removed from V and 5 bases from J, the gap between germline ends came to 13 bases. CDR1 and CDR2 (germline): LNHDA, SQIVND (reference sequence). CDR3 nucleotide sequence: TGTGCCAGTAGTGAAGGGGGGACGCATCAGCCCCAGCATTTT. This sequence encodes CASSEGGTHQPQHF.

The sample holds many counts of this clonotype. The chain is built from TRBV12-3 or TRBV12-4 and TRBJ2-1; 7 bases match TRBD2. Trimming removed 0 bases from V and 5 bases from J; junction bases left unmatched: 7. This CDR3 region has 16 residues. The CDR3 loop reads CASSLAQGGADNEQFF. The CDR3 bases are TGTGCCAGCAGTTTAGCGCAGGGAGGGGCCGACAATGAGCAGTTCTTC.

In its sample, this clonotype was seen many times. The V and J genes are TRBV7-9 and TRBJ1-2; possible D gene TRBD1, 5 bases. CDR1 and CDR2 from the germline V gene are SEHNR and FQNEAQ (reference sequence). V was cut by 3 bases and J by 0 bases, with 11 bases left in between. The CDR3 sequence is 15 residues long. Here the CDR3 reads CASSFQGLANYGYTF. Written as DNA, the CDR3 is TGTGCCAGCAGCTTCCAGGGCTTGGCTAACTATGGCTACACCTTC.

J is TRBJ2-1 and V is TRBV29-1; TRBD2 agrees at 11 bases. The ends lost 7 bases at V and 3 bases at J; junction bases unmatched: 5. Germline lookup yields CDR1 SQVTM and CDR2 ANQGSEA. The CDR3 totals 14 residues. This CDR3 reads CSEILAGVYNEQFF. Written as DNA, the CDR3 is TGCAGCGAGATACTAGCGGGAGTCTACAATGAGCAGTTCTTC.

This clonotype has ten or more counts. The gene calls are TRBV19 and TRBJ2-1, with D perhaps matching TRBD1 (5 bases). The CDR3 is made up of 16 amino acids. Trimming removed 0 bases from V and 5 bases from J, with 14 bases in between. Germline CDR1 and CDR2: LNHDA and SQIVND (reference sequence). CDR3 amino acids: CASSIEGTRAHNEQFF. CDR3 DNA: TGTGCCAGTAGTATAGAAGGCACCAGGGCCCACAATGAGCAGTTCTTC.

This clonotype appeared a few times. The CDR3: CASSLLTGAHEAFF. As DNA, the CDR3 is TGTGCCAGCAGCTTACTTACCGGAGCCCATGAAGCTTTCTTT. The chain has TRBV7-9 and TRBJ1-1; D not certain. Germline CDR1 is SEHNR and CDR2 is FQNEAQ (reference sequence). V was pared by 2 bases and J by 7 bases, with 14 bases between. The length of the CDR3 is 14 residues.

V usage is TRBV7-2 and J usage is TRBJ2-3; D perhaps matches TRBD1 (6 bases). CDR3 size: 14 residues. Deletions cut 5 bases from V and 4 bases from J, with 13 bases between. Germline V CDR1 and CDR2: SGHTA, FQGNSA. CDR3 sequence (DNA): TGTGCCAGCAGCCAGACAGGCCGCCCAGATACGCAGTATTTT. It is translated as CASSQTGRPDTQYF.

The V and J genes are TRBV7-8 and TRBJ1-3; D gene uncertain. V was trimmed by 4 bases and J by 4 bases, leaving 11 bases between them. CDR1 and CDR2 (germline): SGHVS, FQNEAQ. CDR3 size: 14 residues. The CDR3, as DNA: TGTGCCAGCAGCTCGCCAAAACAGGGAAACACCATATATTTT. It yields the protein CASSSPKQGNTIYF. Full variable domain (missing parts from reference TRBV7-8 and TRBJ1-3): GAGVSQSPRYKVAKRGQDVALRCDPISGHVSLFWYQQALGQGPEFLTYFQNEAQLDKSGLPSDRFFAERPEGSVSTLKIQRTQQEDSAVYLCASSSPKQGNTIYFGEGSWLTVV.

This clonotype was found once. A read error may explain this, as a much larger clone is one base away. The gene calls are TRBV6-6 and TRBJ2-1, with unresolved D. The CDR3 loop spans 14 amino acids. Per germline, CDR1 MNHNY and CDR2 SVGAGI (reference sequence). V gave up 2 bases and J gave up 4 bases, with 9 bases separating them. Written as DNA, the CDR3 is TGTGCCAGCAGTTACCCCAGGAATTACAATGAGCAGTTCTTC. Amino acid sequence: CASSYPRNYNEQFF.

This clonotype occurred many times. The chain is built from TRBV29-1 and TRBJ2-5; D unclear. CDR3 length: 11 amino acids. Trimming left V 4 bases short and J 5 bases short, with 8 bases between. Per the germline V gene, CDR1 is SQVTM and CDR2 is ANQGSEA. The CDR3 loop reads CSVAQYETQYF. DNA of the CDR3: TGCAGCGTTGCACAATACGAGACCCAGTACTTC.

In this sample, this clonotype turned up a few times. The gene calls are TRBV29-1 and TRBJ2-7, with TRBD1 identical over 11 bases. J was trimmed by 5 bases and V by 7 bases; bases with no gene match: 4. The length of the CDR3 is 12 residues. Germline-derived CDR1 and CDR2 are SQVTM and ANQGSEA. The CDR3 here is CSADRGRNEQYV. The CDR3 DNA reads TGCAGCGCGGACAGGGGGCGGAACGAGCAGTACGTC.

This clonotype was seen many times. V and J are TRBV12-3 or TRBV12-4 and TRBJ2-7; no clear D. CDR3 length equals 14 residues. V was cut by 5 bases and J by 0 bases, with 11 bases left in between. This chain's CDR3 is CASSLLRPSYEQYF. The CDR3 DNA is TGTGCCAGCAGTCTTTTGCGGCCCTCCTACGAGCAGTACTTC.

As to this clonotype: A much larger clone differs by one base, so this may be a read error. The rearrangement links TRBV7-2 to TRBJ2-1; tentatively, D is TRBD1 or TRBD2 (7 bases each). The CDR3 extends over 15 amino acids. Germline CDR1 and CDR2: SGHTA and FQGNSA. The CDR3 sequence is CVSRGRLAIGDEQFF. The CDR3 DNA reads as TGTGTCAGCAGGGGGAGACTAGCCATAGGGGATGAGCAGTTCTTC.

This clonotype occurred many times. V gene TRBV12-3 or TRBV12-4 combines with J gene TRBJ2-1; 8 bases fit TRBD2. There are 14 residues in the CDR3. V lost 7 bases to trimming and J lost 7 bases; unmatched junction nucleotides: 9. CDR3 loop: CASIRGGLKNEQFF. The CDR3, as DNA: TGTGCCAGCATCCGGGGGGGACTAAAGAATGAGCAGTTCTTC.

This clonotype has just a few counts. This sequence joins TRBV7-6 and TRBJ1-6, with D perhaps matching TRBD1 (6 bases). The ends were cut back, 5 bases at V and 7 bases at J, with 15 bases in the middle. The CDR3 is made up of 15 amino acids. Germline CDR1 is SGHVS and CDR2 is FNYEAQ. For the CDR3, the DNA is TGTGCCAGCAGCACGAACAGGGCTAAAAATTCACCCCTCCACTTT. Translation gives CASSTNRAKNSPLHF.

This clonotype has only a few counts. The J gene is TRBJ2-2, the V gene TRBV12-3 or TRBV12-4; maybe TRBD2 (5 bases). Deletions cut 6 bases from V and 7 bases from J, with 9 bases between. The CDR3 extends over 12 amino acids. CDR3 loop: CASRRDVGELFF. CDR3 in DNA: TGTGCCAGCAGGAGGGATGTCGGGGAGCTGTTTTTT.

This clonotype was picked up a small number of times. The CDR3 DNA is TGCAGTGCTTTTTGGGCGGGAAAGAGGTCCGGGGAGCTGTTTTTT. Its protein product is CSAFWAGKRSGELFF. The chain has TRBV20-1 and TRBJ2-2, with D possibly being TRBD2 (6 bases). CDR1 is DFQATT and CDR2 is SNEGSKA in the germline V gene (reference sequence). This CDR3 is 15 amino acids long. Trimming took 5 bases from V and 6 from J, leaving 19 bases between them.

This chain connects TRBV7-9 to TRBJ2-3; 10 bases line up with TRBD2. V trimming: 8 bases; J trimming: 6 bases; junction bases outside the gene matches: 11. This CDR3 has 15 amino acids. Per the germline V gene, CDR1 is SEHNR and CDR2 is FQNEAQ (reference sequence). The CDR3 is CASRGLADYIDTQYF. CDR3 bases: TGTGCCAGCCGAGGACTAGCGGATTATATTGATACGCAGTATTTT.

The chain recombines TRBV5-5 with TRBJ2-5; 9 positions agree with TRBD1. This CDR3 region has 14 residues. V was clipped by 3 bases and J by 4 bases; unmatched bases: 4. CDR1 is SGHKS and CDR2 is YYEKEE in the germline V gene (reference sequence). CDR3: CASSSGQGGETQYF. CDR3 DNA: TGTGCCAGCAGCTCGGGACAGGGAGGAGAGACCCAGTACTTC.